This T cell receptor beta chain was documented in a study of long-term antiretroviral therapy in people with HIV. A word on this clone: What it binds is not known.

Investigators performed immunoSEQ version v3.0 at survey level. Data came from immunoSEQ multiplex PCR; TCRdb stores just in-frame clones and leaves some out. The data hold about 32,000 clones, with 94% observed a single time. V lost 1 base to trimming and J lost 4 bases, with 8 bases between them. Germline-derived CDR1 and CDR2 are SEHNR and FQNEAQ (reference sequence). The CDR3 has 14 amino acids. Broader study findings: Controls had broader CDR3 length ranges than HIV repertoires did.

This sequence was found in a woman aged 50 to 60 with HIV. The chain recombines TRBV7-9 with TRBJ1-3, with no clear D. Sample: unsorted PBMCs, taken 4.1 years after starting antiretroviral therapy. CDR3 nucleotide sequence: TGTGCCAGCAGCTTAGTTGTCCACGGAAACACCATATATTTT. Amino acids: CASSLVVHGNTIYF.